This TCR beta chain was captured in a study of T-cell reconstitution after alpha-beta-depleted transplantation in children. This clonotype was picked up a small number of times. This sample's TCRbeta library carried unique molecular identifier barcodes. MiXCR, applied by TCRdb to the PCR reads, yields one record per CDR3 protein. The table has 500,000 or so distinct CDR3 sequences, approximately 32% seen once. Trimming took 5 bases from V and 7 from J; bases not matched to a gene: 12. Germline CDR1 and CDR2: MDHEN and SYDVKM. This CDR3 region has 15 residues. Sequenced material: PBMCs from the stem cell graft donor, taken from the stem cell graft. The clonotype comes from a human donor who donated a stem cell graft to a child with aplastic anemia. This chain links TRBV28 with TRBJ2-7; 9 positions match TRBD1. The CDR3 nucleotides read TGTGCCAGCAGTGCCACCGGGACAGGGACCGGGGAGCAGTACGTC. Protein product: CASSATGTGTGEQYV.